This is a list of T cell receptor beta chains from one sample in a study of blood T cell repertoires in COVID-19. The protocol was immunoSEQ multiplex PCR, while the TCRdb copy is restricted to in-frame clones and leaves out a portion. The repertoire holds under 60,000 clones, with roughly 87% as singletons. Material: peripheral blood. The receptors stem from an elderly woman with acute or convalescent COVID-19. Both conserved end residues are part of each CDR3. Size values are once, few and many counts, or a class for expanded clones, and some rows have none.

TRBV5-1	.	TRBJ1-6	CASRTNNSPLHF
TRBV2	.	TRBJ1-5	CASSVFLAQPQHF
TRBV3-1/TRBV3-2	.	TRBJ1-2	CASSGGHGQGEYGYTF
TRBV5-4	.	TRBJ1-1	CASSLESRGGTEAFF
TRBV7-2	.	TRBJ2-5	CASSLARGDGETQYF
TRBV6-5	.	TRBJ2-7	CASHRQGNGEQYF
TRBV28	.	TRBJ1-2	CASRAGTGSNYGYTF
TRBV6-5	.	TRBJ2-5	CASSYSQGRQETQYF
TRBV12-5	.	TRBJ2-2	CASGLMAGQFTGELFF
TRBV7-9	.	TRBJ2-2	CASRELTPSNTGELFF
TRBV3-1/TRBV3-2	once	TRBJ2-1	CASSQEGLAGGPVEQFF
TRBV7-8	once	TRBJ1-2	CASSLRQDRGNGYTF
TRBV3-1/TRBV3-2	.	TRBJ2-1	CASSRQGHEQFF
TRBV10-1	once	TRBJ2-2	CASSEPPGRGGSNTGELFF
TRBV6-4	.	TRBJ2-7	CASSHGSGTGGDEQYF
TRBV3-1/TRBV3-2	.	TRBJ1-2	CASSRESGYGYTF
TRBV2	.	TRBJ1-2	CASSEQGAGGYTF
TRBV30	few	TRBJ2-1	CAWSALPDRAYNEQFF
TRBV7-9	.	TRBJ2-3	CASSWRDTQYF
TRBV5-1	.	TRBJ1-3	CASSQLTGGFSGNTIYF
TRBV19	.	TRBJ1-1	CASSITGGNTEAFF
TRBV5-1	.	TRBJ1-1	CASSTGTGNRAFF
TRBV7-6	.	TRBJ1-4	CASSSEWGPNEKLFF
TRBV30	.	TRBJ2-7	CAWRSRLKPDYEQYF
TRBV7-9	.	TRBJ1-2	CASSLGAGVGYTF
TRBV7-8	.	TRBJ2-5	CASSLDFTSGETQYF
TRBV10-2	few	TRBJ1-2	CASSELGAGLGGYTF
TRBV2	.	TRBJ2-7	CASTNSRGTNEQYF
TRBV5-1	.	TRBJ1-1	CASSLSGTGTEAFF
TRBV19	.	TRBJ2-2	CASKGLATYTGELFF
TRBV9	.	TRBJ1-1	CASSVDHNTEAFF
TRBV5-1	.	TRBJ1-4	CASSSQLGGDEKLFF
TRBV7-9	.	TRBJ1-4	CASSLAGVEEKLFF
TRBV25-1	few	TRBJ2-3	CASREGGGATNNF